This T cell receptor (beta chain) was observed in a study of blood T cell repertoires in COVID-19 (dated by TCRdb to 2018 to 2021). For context, the study as a whole: Recovered participants in ImmuneRACE Cohort 3 were defined by two consecutive negative NP/OP PCR tests, clearance by a healthcare professional, or resolution of symptoms. Samples covering the acute and convalescent phases of COVID-19 were provided by collaborators in the United States, Italy and Spain. The material from the prospective study consisted of cDNA or gDNA derived from T cells, B-cell-depleted T cells, or PBMCs. The dataset comprised deeply sampled blood TCRbeta repertoires from subjects exposed to, actively infected with, or recovered from COVID-19. The repertoires were released in a freely available public database intended as a resource for research on the immune response to SARS-CoV-2. Samples were obtained from the ongoing ImmuneRACE study (first 160 participants) and from 1,254 subjects provided by 6 global collaborators. The sample metadata nearly always contained a de-identified subject ID, COVID-19 status, age in years and sex. Where HLA class I and class II types were available, the types were taken from metadata supplied by the sample provider, not from assay-based typing.

Findings and caveats that apply to the study as a whole: How much clinical and demographic metadata was included differed by source and by participant, and the metadata was provided uncurated.

About this clone itself: Its antigen specificity is not known. Base-call qualities are not available, and no considerably larger clone is one nucleotide away.

The immunoSEQ Assay, a bias-controlled multiplex PCR, was used to amplify TCRbeta CDR3 regions from genomic DNA. The authors' analysis ran thus. The number of nucleated cells in each sample was estimated from the amplification of reference gene primers within the assay. To quantify the absolute abundance of each unique TCRbeta CDR3 rearrangement, sequence reads were collapsed and filtered. Productive Simpson clonality was computed per sample as the square root of Simpson's diversity index over productive rearrangements. Entries here come from immuneACCESS through TCRdb and include only in-frame sequences with V and J called. Some clones fail to appear in such tables; in the studies checked, an unresolved V gene covers under half of the shortfall, and the cause of the remainder is unknown. V, J and clone size were drawn from that table, and D and trimming were deduced from the DNA. For this sample there are some 190,000 clones; around 83% appear just once. Together, the top ten hold under 30% of the sample.

Its CDR3 holds 16 amino acids, cysteine through phenylalanine. This entry keeps only the CDR3 DNA: 48 bases, framed from base 1. V loses 5 bases at its end and J loses 5 bases; junction bases beyond the gene matches: 9. In the germline V gene, CDR1 corresponds to MDHEN and CDR2 to SYDVKM. Participants in the prospective study were enrolled through a virtual design, were aged about 18 to 90 years, and lived in fewer than 30 United States geographic areas. In the prospective study, participants were assigned to cohorts based on the clinical history participants reported in a screening survey and a study questionnaire. In the prospective study, mobile phlebotomists collected whole blood, serum and a nasopharyngeal or oropharyngeal swab from each participant. Additional blood draws and questionnaires over a 2-month period could optionally be provided by prospective study participants. Before DNA extraction, blood samples from the prospective study were shipped at room temperature or frozen.

Sequences were obtained from PBMCs or T cells enriched from blood (not recorded which). This sequence was found in a woman between 35 and 50 years old in a cohort exposed to, infected with or recovered from COVID-19 (not recorded which). In this chain, TRBV28 is recombined with TRBJ1-2; TRBD1 fits 12 bases in the junction. The CDR3 reads as follows: CASSPPGTGGLYGYTF. The DNA reads TGTGCCAGCAGTCCGCCGGGGACAGGGGGCTTATATGGCTACACCTTC.